These T cell receptor beta chains were read from a single sample in a study of T-cell reconstitution after alpha-beta-depleted transplantation in children. One entry per CDR3 protein results from TCRdb running MiXCR on the PCR reads. The sample has about 610,000 distinct CDR3 sequences; about 10% are singletons. The sequencing here drew on PBMCs from the stem cell graft donor, taken from the stem cell graft. These receptors came from a human donor who donated a stem cell graft to a child with acute myeloid leukemia. Both conserved end residues are part of each CDR3. D genes are given only for firm matches. Expanded clones are given a class, and other clones once, few, many or no size at all.

TRBV3-1	.	TRBJ1-2	.	TGTGCCAGCAGCCAACTCGGCCCAGGAGGTGGCTACACCTTC	CASSQLGPGGGYTF
TRBV25-1	.	TRBJ2-5	.	TGTGCCACATCAGGGGGCGGGAGGATCGGGACCCAGTACTTC	CATSGGGRIGTQYF
TRBV5-1	TRBD2	TRBJ2-3	.	TGCGCCAGCAGCTTGGCGGCTAGCGGATGGACGGATACGCAGTATTTT	CASSLAASGWTDTQYF
TRBV20-1	TRBD2	TRBJ2-7	.	TGCAGTGCGGGCCCGACTAGCGGGAGGGCCAACGAGCAGTACTTC	CSAGPTSGRANEQYF
TRBV7-9	.	TRBJ2-1	few	TGTGCCAGCAGCCGTCTGGCGATATACAATGAGCAGTTCTTC	CASSRLAIYNEQFF
TRBV18	.	TRBJ1-3	once	TGTGCCAGCTCAACTTCAAGCAGCTCTGGAAACACCATATATTTT	CASSTSSSSGNTIYF
TRBV15	TRBD2	TRBJ2-2	few	TGTGCCACCAGCAGAAGGACTAGGGACACCGGGGAGCTGTTTTTT	CATSRRTRDTGELFF
TRBV20-1	.	TRBJ2-2	few	TGCAGTGCCCCCCCACGGCTTCTCACCGGGGAGCTGTTTTTT	CSAPPRLLTGELFF
TRBV7-3	.	TRBJ1-6	.	TGTGCCAGCAGCGTTGGACAGAATTCACCCCTCCACTTT	CASSVGQNSPLHF
TRBV5-1	.	TRBJ2-4	.	TGCGCCAGCAGCTTGGACTACGGGTGGAGCATTCAGTACTTC	CASSLDYGWSIQYF
TRBV20-1	TRBD1	TRBJ1-1	.	TGCAGTGCTCGTCGGGACAGGGGTTTTATACGAACAGGGACTGAAGCTTTCTTT	CSARRDRGFIRTGTEAFF
TRBV15	.	TRBJ2-1	many	TGTGCCACCAGCAGAGGGGGGGACAATGAGCAGTTCTTC	CATSRGGDNEQFF
TRBV20-1	TRBD1	TRBJ2-4	many	TGCAGTGCTACTGATCCAGGGGGCGCAGGAAACATTCAGTACTTC	CSATDPGGAGNIQYF
TRBV20-1	TRBD2	TRBJ2-7	many	TGCAGTGCTAGGGGGCCTAGCGGGAGCTACGAGCAGTACTTC	CSARGPSGSYEQYF
TRBV5-1	.	TRBJ2-2	few	TGCGCCAGCAGCTTGGTAACAGAGGGGGAGCTGTTTTTT	CASSLVTEGELFF
TRBV5-1	.	TRBJ1-6	.	TGCGCCAGCAGCTCCAAGGGGGACGCAAGTTCACCCCTCCACTTT	CASSSKGDASSPLHF
TRBV7-9	TRBD1	TRBJ1-5	many	TGTGCCAGCAGCCCAGGGGGCAGCAATCAGCCCCAGCATTTT	CASSPGGSNQPQHF
TRBV28	.	TRBJ2-1	many	TGTGCCAGCAGTTTAGGACGCCAATACAATGAGCAGTTCTTC	CASSLGRQYNEQFF
TRBV20-1	TRBD2	TRBJ2-7	many	TGCAGTGCTAGAGGCCTCCAACTAGCGGAGAATCCCTACGAGCAGTACTTC	CSARGLQLAENPYEQYF
TRBV2	.	TRBJ2-7	.	TGTGCCAGCAAGGTGCGAGACGAGCAGTACTTC	CASKVRDEQYF
TRBV20-1	.	TRBJ2-5	many	TGCAGTGCTACGTCTGGGGGCCAAGAGACCCAGTACTTC	CSATSGGQETQYF
TRBV28	TRBD2	TRBJ2-7	many	TGTGCCAGCAATGCGGGAGGGCCATCCTACGAGCAGTACTTC	CASNAGGPSYEQYF
TRBV12-3/TRBV12-4	TRBD1	TRBJ2-5	many	TGTGCCAGCAGTACGGACAGGGGTTCGGAGACCCAGTACTTC	CASSTDRGSETQYF
TRBV20-1	.	TRBJ1-5	few	TGCAGTATAGCCCTGGGGAATCAGCCCCAGCATTTT	CSIALGNQPQHF
TRBV2	.	TRBJ2-2	.	TGTGCCAGCAGTCGGGTCAGCAACACCGGGGAGCTGTTTTTT	CASSRVSNTGELFF
TRBV12-3/TRBV12-4	.	TRBJ2-1	few	TGTGCCAGCAAATTAGACTACCACAATGAGCAGTTCTTC	CASKLDYHNEQFF
TRBV18	TRBD1	TRBJ2-7	few	TGTGCCAGCTCACCGGAACAGGGGAGTGAGCAGTACTTC	CASSPEQGSEQYF
TRBV11-2	.	TRBJ2-3	many	TGTGCCAGCCTCCGAGGAGACTTGGATCTCGATACGCAGTATTTT	CASLRGDLDLDTQYF
TRBV4-2	TRBD1	TRBJ2-7	.	TGTGCCAGCAGCCCGACAGGGATGAGCTCCTACGAGCAGTACTTC	CASSPTGMSSYEQYF
TRBV4-2	.	TRBJ2-7	few	TGTGCCAGCAGCCAACTTGGGGGAGGAGCCGAGCAGTACTTC	CASSQLGGGAEQYF
TRBV20-1	TRBD1	TRBJ2-7	.	TGCAGTGCCGAGGACAGGGGGACGAGCGAGCAGTACTTC	CSAEDRGTSEQYF
TRBV12-3/TRBV12-4	.	TRBJ2-7	few	TGTGCCAGCAGTTTAGCGCCACCCGGCTCCGAGCAGTACTTC	CASSLAPPGSEQYF
TRBV28	.	TRBJ2-7	.	TGTGCCAGCAGTTTTACCAACTCCTACGAGCAGTACTTC	CASSFTNSYEQYF
TRBV20-1	.	TRBJ2-5	.	TGCAGTGCTCAAAGAGGGGAGACCCAGTACTTC	CSAQRGETQYF
TRBV6-7	TRBD1	TRBJ2-1	.	TGTGCCAGCAGTACACTACCGGGACAGGACATAAATGAGCAGTTCTTC	CASSTLPGQDINEQFF
TRBV20-1	TRBD2	TRBJ2-1	few	TGCAGTGCTAGATCTATCCCCAGCGGGAGCCGCCTTGTCAATGAGCAGTTCTTC	CSARSIPSGSRLVNEQFF
TRBV12-3/TRBV12-4	.	TRBJ2-1	many	TGTGCCAGCAGTTTTGGTCCTACGAGTGAGCAGTTCTTC	CASSFGPTSEQFF
TRBV28	TRBD1	TRBJ1-2	few	TGTGCCAGCAGTTTAATCCACGGGACAGGGGTCGGCTACACCTTC	CASSLIHGTGVGYTF
TRBV7-2	.	TRBJ2-1	many	TGTGCCAGCAGCTTAGGACACTACAATGAGCAGTTCTTC	CASSLGHYNEQFF
TRBV5-1	TRBD1	TRBJ2-5	few	TGCGCCAGCAGCTTATCCCGGACAGGACAAGAGACCCAGTACTTC	CASSLSRTGQETQYF